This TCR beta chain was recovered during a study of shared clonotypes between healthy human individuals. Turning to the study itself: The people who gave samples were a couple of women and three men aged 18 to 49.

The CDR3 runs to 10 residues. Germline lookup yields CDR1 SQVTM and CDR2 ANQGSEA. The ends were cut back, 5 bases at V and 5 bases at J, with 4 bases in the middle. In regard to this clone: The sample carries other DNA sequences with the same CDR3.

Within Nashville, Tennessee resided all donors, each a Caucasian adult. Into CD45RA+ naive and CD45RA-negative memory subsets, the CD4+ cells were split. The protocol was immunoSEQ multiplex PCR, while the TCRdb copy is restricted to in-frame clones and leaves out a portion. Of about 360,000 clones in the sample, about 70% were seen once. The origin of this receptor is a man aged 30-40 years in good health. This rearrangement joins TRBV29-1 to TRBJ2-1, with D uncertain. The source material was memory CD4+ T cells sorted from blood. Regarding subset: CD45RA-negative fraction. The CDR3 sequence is CSVSNNEQFF. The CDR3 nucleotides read TGCAGCGTTTCTAACAATGAGCAGTTCTTC.